This T cell receptor beta chain came from a study of patients and donors after allogeneic stem cell transplantation. This clonotype was observed a handful of times. TCRdb processed the RT-PCR reads anew with MiXCR; each CDR3 protein has one entry. This sample yields around 31,000 distinct CDR3 sequences, of which 6.8% are seen a single time; about a third belongs to the top ten. The length of the CDR3 is 20 residues. Germline CDR1 is MNHEY and CDR2 is SVGAGI. With V trimmed by 3 bases and J by 3 bases, 18 bases remained unmatched. This chain connects TRBV6-5 to TRBJ2-5, with 11 bases fitting TRBD1. This receptor was obtained from a human donor who was either an allogeneic HSCT recipient or a stem cell or donor lymphocyte infusion donor (not recorded which). It is not recorded whose cells these are; they may come from a transplant donor. The specimen sequenced was blood, either unsorted or a sorted T cell fraction (not recorded which). The CDR3 DNA reads as TGTGCCAGCAGTTATAGGTACCCGAACCGAAGGGACAGGGGGAAAGAGACCCAGTACTTC. Encoded protein: CASSYRYPNRRDRGKETQYF.